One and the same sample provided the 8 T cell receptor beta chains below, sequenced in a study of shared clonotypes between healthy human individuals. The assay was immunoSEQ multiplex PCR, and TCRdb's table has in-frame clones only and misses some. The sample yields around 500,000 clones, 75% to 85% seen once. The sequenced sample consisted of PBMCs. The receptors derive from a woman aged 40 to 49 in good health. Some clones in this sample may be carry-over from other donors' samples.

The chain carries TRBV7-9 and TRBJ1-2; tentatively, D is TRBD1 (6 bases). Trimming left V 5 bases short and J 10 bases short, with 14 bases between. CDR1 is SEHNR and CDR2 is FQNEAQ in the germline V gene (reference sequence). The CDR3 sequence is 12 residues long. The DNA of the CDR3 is TGTGCCAGCAGCGTAGGGGGGAACGCCTACACCTTC. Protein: CASSVGGNAYTF.

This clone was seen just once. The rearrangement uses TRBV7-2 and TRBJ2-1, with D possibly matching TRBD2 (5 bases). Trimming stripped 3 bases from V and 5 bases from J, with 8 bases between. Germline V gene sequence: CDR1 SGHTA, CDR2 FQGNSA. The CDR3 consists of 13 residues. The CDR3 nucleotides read TGTGCCAGCAGCTTGGAGCGGAACAATGAGCAGTTCTTC. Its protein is CASSLERNNEQFF.

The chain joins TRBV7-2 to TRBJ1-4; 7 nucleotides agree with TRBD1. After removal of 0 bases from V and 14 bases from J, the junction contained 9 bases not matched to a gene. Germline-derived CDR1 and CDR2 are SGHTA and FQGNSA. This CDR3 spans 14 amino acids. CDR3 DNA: TGTGCCAGCAGCTTAGCCGGAGGGGGGACAGTTCTGTTTTTT. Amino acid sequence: CASSLAGGGTVLFF.

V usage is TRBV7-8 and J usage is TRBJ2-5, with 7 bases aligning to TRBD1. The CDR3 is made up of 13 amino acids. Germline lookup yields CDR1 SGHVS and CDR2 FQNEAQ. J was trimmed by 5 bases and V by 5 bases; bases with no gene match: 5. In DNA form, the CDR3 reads TGTGCCAGCAGCCGCGACAGGGTGGAGACCCAGTACTTC. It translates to CASSRDRVETQYF.

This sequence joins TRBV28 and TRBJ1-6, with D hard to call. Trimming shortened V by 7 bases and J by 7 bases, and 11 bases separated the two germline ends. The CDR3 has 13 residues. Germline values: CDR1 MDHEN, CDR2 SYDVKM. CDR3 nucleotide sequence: TGTGCCAGCAACGGGGTGCCAAATTCACCCCTCCACTTT. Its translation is CASNGVPNSPLHF.

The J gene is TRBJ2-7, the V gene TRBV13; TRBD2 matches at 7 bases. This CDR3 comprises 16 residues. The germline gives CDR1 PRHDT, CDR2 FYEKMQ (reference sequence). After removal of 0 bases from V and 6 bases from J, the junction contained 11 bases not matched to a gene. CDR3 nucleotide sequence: TGTGCCAGCAGCTTAGGCATGGGAGGGGCGAGATTCGAGCAGTACTTC. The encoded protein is CASSLGMGGARFEQYF.

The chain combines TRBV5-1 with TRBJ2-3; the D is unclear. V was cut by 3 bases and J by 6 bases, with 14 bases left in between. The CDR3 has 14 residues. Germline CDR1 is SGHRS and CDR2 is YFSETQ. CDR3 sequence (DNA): TGCGCCAGCAGCTCTAACAGACCTACGGATACGCAGTATTTT. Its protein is CASSSNRPTDTQYF.

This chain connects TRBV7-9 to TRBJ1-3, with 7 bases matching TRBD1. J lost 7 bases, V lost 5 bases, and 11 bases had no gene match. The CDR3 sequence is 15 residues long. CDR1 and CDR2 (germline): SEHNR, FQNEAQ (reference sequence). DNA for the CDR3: TGTGCCAGCAGCCTAGAAGGGGGCGGTGATAACACCATATATTTT. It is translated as CASSLEGGGDNTIYF.